These 22 T cell receptor beta chains were all obtained from the same sample, sequenced in a study of cytomegalovirus exposure and HLA in healthy donors. PCR involved 60 Vbeta and 13 Jbeta primers. Measured with immunoSEQ multiplex PCR; TCRdb has only the in-frame clones, and not every one. The table has more than 90,000 clones, around 61% seen once. Sequencing was carried out using PBMCs. Every receptor here comes from a woman in her thirties in good health and CMV-seronegative.

The chain has TRBV28 and TRBJ2-3; 10 nucleotides line up with TRBD1. Germline loops: CDR1 MDHEN, CDR2 SYDVKM. Trimming at V came to 3 bases and at J to 1 base, leaving 1 base not matched to a gene. The CDR3 totals 15 residues. The CDR3 spells CASSLGTGGTDTQYF. The CDR3 nucleotides are TGTGCCAGCAGTTTGGGGACAGGGGGCACAGATACGCAGTATTTT.

This clone appeared a few times. The CDR3 region has the DNA TGCAGCGCCGTGACTAGCGACTCCTACGAGCAGTACTTC. The encoded protein is CSAVTSDSYEQYF. The J gene is TRBJ2-7, the V gene TRBV29-1; 8 bases are a match to TRBD2. J was trimmed by 0 bases and V by 7 bases; bases with no gene match: 5. Germline CDR1 and CDR2: SQVTM and ANQGSEA. This CDR3 is built from 13 residues.

V and J are TRBV4-2 and TRBJ1-1, with no clear D. Germline-derived CDR1 and CDR2 are LGHNA and YNFKEQ. V was cut by 0 bases and J by 1 base, with 6 bases left in between. The CDR3 is 14 residues long. The CDR3 protein is CASSQDFGNTEAFF. The DNA for the CDR3 is TGTGCCAGCAGCCAAGATTTCGGGAACACTGAAGCTTTCTTT.

The chain uses TRBV5-1 and TRBJ2-3; TRBD2 matches 13 bases. CDR1 and CDR2 from the germline V gene are SGHRS and YFSETQ. The CDR3 contains 16 residues. V shed 5 bases, J shed 1 base, and the junction held 4 bases outside the gene matches. Here the CDR3 reads CASSSGLAGGTDTQYF. For the CDR3, the DNA is TGCGCCAGCAGTTCCGGACTAGCGGGAGGCACAGATACGCAGTATTTT.

V gene TRBV28 combines with J gene TRBJ1-5, with D perhaps matching TRBD1 (5 bases). Between the trimmed V and J ends, which lost 8 bases and 4 bases, there was a span of 15 bases. Per the germline V gene, CDR1 is MDHEN and CDR2 is SYDVKM. The CDR3 has 14 residues. Here the CDR3 DNA reads TGTGCCAGCGGTCGACAGTGGCTTAATCAGCCCCAGCATTTT. Translating it yields CASGRQWLNQPQHF.

The V call is TRBV7-8, the J call TRBJ1-2, with D unresolved. This CDR3 has 13 residues. Germline assignment: CDR1 SGHVS and CDR2 FQNEAQ. Deletions cut 1 base from V and 4 bases from J, with 7 bases between. The CDR3 DNA sequence: TGTGCCAGCAGCTTAGGAGGTTCCTATGGCTACACCTTC. This gives the protein CASSLGGSYGYTF.

This clone turned up a few times. The chain combines TRBV15 with TRBJ2-7; TRBD1 aligns across 8 bases. Germline V CDR1 and CDR2: LNHNV, YYDKDF (reference sequence). The CDR3 covers 16 residues. V lost 0 bases, J lost 2 bases, and 6 bases stayed unmatched. CDR3 DNA sequence: TGTGCCACCAGCAGAGATGGCGGGACAGGCGCCTACGAGCAGTACTTC. This translates into CATSRDGGTGAYEQYF. The full variable domain, completed using reference TRBV15 and TRBJ2-7, is DAMVIQNPRYQVTQFGKPVTLSCSQTLNHNVMYWYQQKSSQAPKLLFHYYDKDFNNEADTPDNFQSRRPNTSFCFLDIRSPGLGDTAMYLCATSRDGGTGAYEQYFGPGTRLTVT.

The CDR3 region is CASSFRGGQPQHF. The CDR3 DNA sequence: TGTGCCAGCAGTTTCAGGGGCGGTCAGCCCCAGCATTTT. The chain recombines TRBV27 with TRBJ1-5; perhaps TRBD1 as D (6 bases). V gave up 3 bases and J gave up 6 bases, with 9 bases separating them. The CDR3 spans 13 residues. Germline V gene lookup returns CDR1 MNHEY and CDR2 SMNVEV (reference sequence).

The chain couples TRBV2 to TRBJ2-2, with 11 bases fitting TRBD2. Germline V gene data show CDR1 as SNHLY and CDR2 as FYNNEI. This CDR3 has 20 amino acids. Trimming took 8 bases from V and 3 from J; bases not matched to a gene: 20. The CDR3 region has the DNA TGTGCCAGCGGACGCCGGGGACTAGCGGAACTGAGGTTGGACACCGGGGAGCTGTTTTTT. Translation gives CASGRRGLAELRLDTGELFF.

This rearrangement joins TRBV28 to TRBJ1-4; TRBD1 aligns across 10 bases. V lost 1 base and J lost 6; bases outside the gene matches: 2. This CDR3 has 15 amino acids. Germline V gene data show CDR1 as MDHEN and CDR2 as SYDVKM. CDR3 bases: TGTGCCAGCAGTTTATTTGGACAGGGGGATGAAAAACTGTTTTTT. Translated: CASSLFGQGDEKLFF. The variable domain in full, completed from reference TRBV28 and TRBJ1-4, reads DVKVTQSSRYLVKRTGEKVFLECVQDMDHENMFWYRQDPGLGLRLIYFSYDVKMKEKGDIPEGYSVSREKKERFSLILESASTNQTSMYLCASSLFGQGDEKLFFGSGTQLSVL.

The chain uses TRBV30 and TRBJ2-1; 11 bases line up with TRBD2. Trimming cost V 3 bases and J 6 bases; bases outside gene matches: 4. The CDR3 length is 14 residues. Germline CDR1 reads GTSNPN; CDR2 reads SVGIG (reference sequence). The CDR3 region has the DNA TGTGCCTGGAGCCTGACTAGCGGGATCAATGAGCAGTTCTTC. This sequence encodes CAWSLTSGINEQFF.

The chain joins TRBV5-1 to TRBJ2-1, with a possible D match to TRBD1 (5 bases). Germline V lookup: CDR1 SGHRS, CDR2 YFSETQ. Trimming shortened V by 4 bases and J by 0 bases, and 11 bases separated the two germline ends. This CDR3 has 15 amino acids. The CDR3 coding sequence is TGCGCCAGCAGCCTCAGGGCCTACTCCTACAATGAGCAGTTCTTC. Translated, it gives CASSLRAYSYNEQFF.

The sample holds a few counts of this clone. The rearrangement joins TRBV7-9 to TRBJ1-2; 11 bases line up with TRBD1. The J segment lost 8 bases and the V segment lost 1 base, leaving 3 bases of the junction unmatched. The V gene's germline CDR1 is SEHNR and CDR2 FQNEAQ (reference sequence). The CDR3 runs to 14 residues. The CDR3 loop is CASSLVRTGGGYTF. The CDR3 bases are TGTGCCAGCAGCTTAGTAAGGACAGGGGGCGGCTACACCTTC.

The V and J genes are TRBV4-3 and TRBJ1-5; D is unclear. Between the trimmed V and J ends, which lost 0 bases and 2 bases, there was a span of 11 bases. Germline V gene lookup returns CDR1 LGHNA and CDR2 YSLEER. The CDR3 runs to 16 residues. CDR3 region: CASSQDLTNGNQPQHF. The CDR3 DNA reads as TGCGCCAGCAGCCAAGATTTGACAAATGGCAATCAGCCCCAGCATTTT.

The CDR3, as DNA: TGTGCCTATACGTGGGGAGGCGACTACGAGCAGTACTTC. Its translation: CAYTWGGDYEQYF. The rearrangement uses TRBV30 and TRBJ2-7, with D possibly being TRBD2 (6 bases). Germline V gene sequence: CDR1 GTSNPN, CDR2 SVGIG (reference sequence). This CDR3 comprises 13 residues. Between the trimmed V and J ends, which lost 7 bases and 3 bases, there was a span of 16 bases.

The chain combines TRBV6-1 with TRBJ2-5; D unresolved. CDR1 and CDR2 (germline): MNHNS, SASEGT. Trimming removed 8 bases at V and 0 bases at J, with 10 bases between. There are 13 residues in the CDR3. The CDR3, as DNA: TGTGCCAGCGGCTTACAGTACCAAGAGACCCAGTACTTC. Translation: CASGLQYQETQYF.

The rearrangement joins TRBV29-1 to TRBJ2-5; D is uncertain. The J call may be faulty, since TRBJ2-7 better matches the DNA end. CDR3 length: 12 residues. Per germline, CDR1 SQVTM and CDR2 ANQGSEA. The CDR3 bases are TGCAGCGTTGGTAGGGACTCCTACGAGCAGTACTTC. Translating it yields CSVGRDSYEQYF.

The CDR3 region is CASSEGGGWGQYF. CDR3 nucleotides: TGTGCCAGCAGTGAAGGTGGGGGGTGGGGCCAGTACTTC. The chain joins TRBV2 to TRBJ2-5, with D tentatively TRBD2 (6 bases). CDR1 SNHLY and CDR2 FYNNEI come from the germline V gene. Trimming pared 1 base from V and 10 bases from J, leaving 13 bases between. The CDR3 contains 13 residues.

The genes are TRBV5-1 and TRBJ2-7; the match to TRBD1 covers 8 bases. This CDR3 is 14 amino acids long. Per the germline V gene, CDR1 is SGHRS and CDR2 is YFSETQ. The junction had 9 bases not matched to a gene; V was cut back by 6 bases and J by 4 bases. CDR3 DNA sequence: TGCGCCAGCACTCGCGGGACAGGAAATTACGAGCAGTACTTC. This translates into CASTRGTGNYEQYF.

This clone showed up just a few times. The J gene is TRBJ2-2, the V gene TRBV6-5; weak D call: TRBD2 (5 bases). Trimming took 1 base from V and 1 from J, leaving 10 bases between them. The CDR3 runs to 16 residues. Germline-derived CDR1 and CDR2 are MNHEY and SVGAGI. The CDR3 nucleotides are TGTGCCAGCAGTTACTTCGGGATACTGAACACCGGGGAGCTGTTTTTT. Encoded protein: CASSYFGILNTGELFF.

The CDR3 coding sequence is TGTGCCAGCAGCCCCGGCGCAGGGCTCAGGGAGCTGTTTTTT. This sequence encodes CASSPGAGLRELFF. This rearrangement joins TRBV7-2 to TRBJ2-2, with a possible D match to TRBD1 (5 bases). The V and J ends lost 5 bases and 9 bases respectively, with 16 bases between them. The CDR3 runs 14 residues. The germline V gene encodes CDR1 SGHTA and CDR2 FQGNSA.

This clone was recorded once. J is TRBJ1-1 and V is TRBV27, with 8 bases matching TRBD1. The CDR3 loop spans 14 amino acids. Germline V gives CDR1 MNHEY, CDR2 SMNVEV (reference sequence). V trimming: 5 bases; J trimming: 5 bases; junction bases outside the gene matches: 7. The CDR3 sequence is CASSITRQGTEAFF. DNA for the CDR3: TGTGCCAGCAGTATCACCCGACAGGGGACTGAAGCTTTCTTT.